Listed below are T cell receptor beta chains from one sample, sequenced in a study of shared clonotypes between healthy human individuals. Libraries were prepared by immunoSEQ multiplex PCR; TCRdb keeps only in-frame clonotypes and omits some of them. The repertoire holds about 600,000 clones, with more than 95% as singletons. The specimen was naive CD4+ T cells sorted from blood. These receptors originate from a woman aged 25-40 years in good health. CDR3s include the opening cysteine and the closing phenylalanine or tryptophan. D genes are given only for firm matches. Size tells how often a clone was seen (once, few, many) or the class of an expanded clone, and some rows leave it out.

-	TRBV9	TRBJ2-6	-	CASSVTSGANVLTF	TGTGCCAGCAGCGTTACCTCTGGGGCCAACGTCCTGACTTTC
TRBD1	TRBV6-5	TRBJ2-1	-	CASTYSGTGSGHEQFF	TGTGCCAGCACCTACTCCGGGACAGGGTCGGGCCATGAGCAGTTCTTC
TRBD1	TRBV15	TRBJ2-7	-	CATSRGTGEYEQYF	TGTGCCACCAGCAGGGGTACAGGGGAGTACGAGCAGTACTTC
-	TRBV5-1	TRBJ2-2	-	CASSLGNTGSGELFF	TGCGCCAGCAGCTTGGGCAACACGGGTTCCGGGGAGCTGTTTTTT
TRBD1	TRBV25-1	TRBJ1-1	-	CASSSQGAGTEAFF	TGTGCCAGCAGCTCACAGGGGGCGGGCACTGAAGCTTTCTTT
-	TRBV7-2	TRBJ2-7	-	CASSLPVAGSPYEQYF	TGTGCCAGCAGCTTACCGGTGGCGGGTTCCCCCTACGAGCAGTACTTC
-	TRBV9	TRBJ2-5	-	CASSVGVESSGETQYF	TGTGCCAGCAGCGTAGGGGTGGAAAGCTCTGGGGAGACCCAGTACTTC
-	TRBV10-3	TRBJ2-3	-	CAISESRDNTDTQYF	TGTGCCATCAGTGAAAGCAGGGATAACACAGATACGCAGTATTTT
-	TRBV28	TRBJ2-1	-	CASSLPGPTFGEQFF	TGTGCCAGCAGTTTACCGGGACCAACGTTTGGTGAGCAGTTCTTC
TRBD2	TRBV6-1	TRBJ2-7	-	CASSENPLATSGRASYEQYF	TGTGCCAGCAGTGAGAACCCCCTGGCAACTAGCGGGAGGGCTTCCTACGAGCAGTACTTC
-	TRBV28	TRBJ1-6	-	CASSLARWGRNSPLHF	TGTGCCAGCAGTTTGGCCAGGTGGGGTCGGAATTCACCCCTCCACTTT
TRBD2	TRBV11-2	TRBJ2-3	-	CASSSHGSGRARDTQYF	TGTGCCAGCAGCTCCCACGGTAGCGGGAGGGCGCGAGATACGCAGTATTTT
-	TRBV7-9	TRBJ1-3	-	CASSLNGRRNTIYF	TGTGCCAGCAGCTTAAACGGCCGTAGAAACACCATATATTTT
-	TRBV28	TRBJ2-1	-	CASSQTTPRVDEQFF	TGTGCCAGCAGCCAAACTACCCCGAGGGTGGATGAGCAGTTCTTC
TRBD1	TRBV11-2	TRBJ2-7	-	CASSQHSTGQIYEQYF	TGTGCCAGCAGCCAACATAGCACGGGACAGATCTACGAGCAGTACTTC
-	TRBV9	TRBJ1-3	-	CASSVEQTGNTIYF	TGTGCCAGCAGCGTGGAACAGACTGGAAACACCATATATTTT
-	TRBV5-1	TRBJ2-5	-	CASSLEEGTQYF	TGCGCCAGCAGTTTGGAAGAAGGGACCCAGTACTTC
-	TRBV5-8	TRBJ2-2	-	CASSPFFSWSDQVVELFF	TGTGCCAGCAGCCCCTTTTTTTCTTGGAGCGACCAGGTCGTGGAGCTGTTTTTT
-	TRBV2	TRBJ1-2	-	CASSGQNYGYTF	TGTGCCAGCAGTGGACAGAACTATGGCTACACCTTC
-	TRBV27	TRBJ2-3	-	CASSFTQTVDTQYF	TGTGCCAGCAGTTTTACACAGACGGTAGATACGCAGTATTTT
TRBD1	TRBV6-1	TRBJ2-7	-	CASHPGGTGSNEQYF	TGTGCCAGTCACCCGGGTGGGACAGGGTCCAACGAGCAGTACTTC
-	TRBV5-1	TRBJ2-7	-	CASSSSVGRDEQYF	TGCGCCAGCAGCTCGAGTGTGGGGCGAGACGAGCAGTACTTC
-	TRBV15	TRBJ1-2	-	CATSRVKESNYGYTF	TGTGCCACCAGCAGAGTGAAGGAGTCTAACTATGGCTACACCTTC
-	TRBV18	TRBJ2-7	-	CASSPFGGASYEQYF	TGTGCCAGCTCACCGTTTGGGGGGGCGTCATACGAGCAGTACTTC
TRBD2	TRBV10-1	TRBJ2-1	-	CASSESSGLAGSLYNEQFF	TGCGCCAGCAGTGAGTCGAGTGGGCTAGCGGGATCCCTCTACAATGAGCAGTTCTTC
TRBD2	TRBV15	TRBJ2-1	-	CATSREGVAGGSSEQFF	TGTGCCACCAGCAGAGAAGGTGTAGCGGGAGGTTCCAGTGAGCAGTTCTTC
-	TRBV5-4	TRBJ1-6	once	CASSLGQPNSPLHF	TGTGCCAGCAGCTTAGGACAGCCCAATTCACCCCTCCACTTT
-	TRBV6-1	TRBJ1-5	-	CASSPGARGQPQHF	TGTGCCAGCAGCCCGGGGGCCCGGGGTCAGCCCCAGCATTTT
TRBD1	TRBV15	TRBJ1-4	-	CATSRDRRGQGEKLFF	TGTGCCACCAGCAGAGATCGCAGGGGGCAAGGCGAAAAACTGTTTTTT
-	TRBV19	TRBJ2-1	-	CASSIDPAVNEQFF	TGTGCCAGTAGTATAGATCCGGCGGTCAATGAGCAGTTCTTC
-	TRBV28	TRBJ1-5	-	CASSLSGSRQPQHF	TGTGCCAGCAGTTTATCAGGGTCCCGGCAGCCCCAGCATTTT
TRBD1	TRBV9	TRBJ1-2	-	CASSVGQGANYGYTF	TGTGCCAGCAGCGTAGGACAGGGCGCCAACTATGGCTACACCTTC
-	TRBV20-1	TRBJ1-2	-	CSASWDGYTF	TGCAGTGCTAGCTGGGACGGCTACACCTTC
TRBD2	TRBV11-2	TRBJ2-5	-	CASSSSPAGLQETQYF	TGTGCCAGCAGCTCCAGCCCAGCGGGGCTCCAAGAGACCCAGTACTTC
-	TRBV18	TRBJ1-3	-	CASSPSRGSTASGNTIYF	TGTGCCAGCTCACCATCCCGGGGAAGCACAGCCTCTGGAAACACCATATATTTT